Listed below are T cell receptor beta chains from one sample, sequenced in a study of T-cell memory formation after mild COVID-19. Via MiXCR, TCRdb re-called the 5' RACE reads, giving one row per CDR3 protein. The sample yields 540,000 or so distinct CDR3 sequences, around 21% seen once. Sequenced input: PBMCs or a T cell subset sorted from them (not recorded which). The receptors originated from an adult woman who had mild COVID-19 (a few samples of this study predate the infection). Cell type and time point are not known. CDR3s include the opening cysteine and the closing phenylalanine or tryptophan. Fields, in order: CDR3 protein, CDR3 DNA, J gene, V gene, D gene, clone size. A D gene is named only where the DNA matches it firmly. The size entry is marked missing in some rows and otherwise reads once, few, many or a size class.

CASSEGDKSYEQYF TGTGCCAGCAGTGAGGGGGACAAGAGTTACGAGCAGTACTTC TRBJ2-7 TRBV6-1 . few
CASSGRRGTGELFF TGTGCCAGCAGCGGTCGCAGAGGCACCGGGGAGCTGTTTTTT TRBJ2-2 TRBV7-3 . once
CASSRTGGVNTGELFF TGTGCCAGCAGCAGAACAGGTGGGGTGAACACCGGGGAGCTGTTTTTT TRBJ2-2 TRBV5-6 . few
CASSSYGTSGNYEQYF TGTGCCAGCAGTTCCTACGGGACTAGCGGGAACTACGAGCAGTACTTC TRBJ2-7 TRBV27 TRBD2 .
CASSLLAGAGYTF TGTGCCAGCAGTTTACTGGCAGGGGCTGGCTACACCTTC TRBJ1-2 TRBV12-3/TRBV12-4 . many
CASQGGQGHYEQYF TGTGCCAGCCAGGGGGGACAGGGGCACTACGAGCAGTACTTC TRBJ2-7 TRBV2 TRBD1 .
CASSQGGNSRQFF TGCGCCAGCAGCCAAGGCGGGAACAGTCGGCAGTTCTTC TRBJ2-1 TRBV4-1 . .
CASSTPWTGSNEQFF TGTGCCAGCAGTACACCCTGGACAGGGTCCAATGAGCAGTTCTTC TRBJ2-1 TRBV27 TRBD1 .
CASSYHLRGDEQYF TGTGCCAGCAGCTACCACCTCAGGGGAGACGAGCAGTACTTC TRBJ2-7 TRBV7-2 . few
CASSFRTSGITEAFF TGCGCCAGCAGCTTTAGGACTTCAGGCATCACTGAAGCTTTCTTT TRBJ1-1 TRBV5-1 . .
CASSTGERANTEAFF TGTGCCAGCAGTACAGGGGAGAGGGCGAACACTGAAGCTTTCTTT TRBJ1-1 TRBV12-3/TRBV12-4 TRBD1 .
CASSGKRGGNNEQFF TGTGCCAGCAGTGGCAAGCGGGGGGGCAACAATGAGCAGTTCTTC TRBJ2-1 TRBV2 TRBD2 many
CATSREYEQYF TGTGCCACCAGCAGAGAATACGAGCAGTACTTC TRBJ2-7 TRBV15 . few
CASSQNDRAHGYTF TGTGCCAGCAGCCAAAACGACAGGGCTCATGGCTACACCTTC TRBJ1-2 TRBV3-1 TRBD1 few
CASSETSGTNTGELFF TGCGCCAGCAGCGAGACTAGCGGAACGAACACCGGGGAGCTGTTTTTT TRBJ2-2 TRBV5-1 TRBD2 few
CASSLAGGAVSWTYEQYF TGTGCCAGCAGCTTAGCCGGGGGGGCCGTCTCGTGGACCTACGAGCAGTACTTC TRBJ2-7 TRBV11-2 TRBD2 .
CASSFQQGDQPQHF TGCGCCAGCAGCTTCCAACAGGGGGATCAGCCCCAGCATTTT TRBJ1-5 TRBV5-1 TRBD1 .
CSVLLALTYNEQFF TGCAGCGTTTTGTTGGCGCTTACCTACAATGAGCAGTTCTTC TRBJ2-1 TRBV29-1 . .
CASSLVTRLAGFTDTQYF TGTGCCAGCAGCTTAGTTACACGGCTAGCGGGGTTCACAGATACGCAGTATTTT TRBJ2-3 TRBV11-2 TRBD2 few
CASGVRGGLAYEQYF TGTGCCAGCGGCGTTCGAGGGGGACTGGCCTACGAGCAGTACTTC TRBJ2-7 TRBV5-4 . few
CASSVGGSFNEQYF TGTGCCAGCTCGGTCGGAGGGTCCTTCAACGAGCAGTACTTC TRBJ2-7 TRBV12-3/TRBV12-4 . few
CASSLIGTSPRDTQYF TGTGCCAGCAGCTTGATTGGGACTAGCCCGAGGGATACGCAGTATTTT TRBJ2-3 TRBV5-6 TRBD2 few
CASSDVRTGRNEQFF TGTGCCAGCAGCGATGTGAGGACAGGGCGCAATGAGCAGTTCTTC TRBJ2-1 TRBV2 TRBD1 .
CASSLASGGAADTQYF TGCGCCAGCAGCTTGGCCTCTGGGGGAGCCGCAGATACGCAGTATTTT TRBJ2-3 TRBV5-1 . few
CASSLDGLAGVPYEQYF TGTGCCAGCAGCTTAGACGGACTAGCGGGAGTACCCTACGAGCAGTACTTC TRBJ2-7 TRBV11-2 TRBD2 few
CASGLGRSTEAFF TGCGCCAGCGGCCTCGGACGATCCACTGAAGCTTTCTTT TRBJ1-1 TRBV4-3 . .
CASSLDAGMGEQYF TGCGCCAGCAGCTTGGACGCGGGTATGGGGGAGCAGTACTTC TRBJ2-7 TRBV5-1 . .
CASSPRDRFLGYTF TGTGCCAGCAGCCCGCGGGACAGGTTCTTAGGCTACACCTTC TRBJ1-2 TRBV7-9 TRBD1 .
CSASSSGGAKNIQYF TGCAGTGCTAGTTCTAGCGGGGGAGCCAAAAACATTCAGTACTTC TRBJ2-4 TRBV20-1 TRBD2 many
CSALRGQFNEQYF TGCAGTGCTCTCAGGGGGCAGTTCAACGAGCAGTACTTC TRBJ2-7 TRBV20-1 TRBD1 few
CASSQDLAGGERNEQFF TGCGCCAGCAGCCAAGATTTGGCGGGAGGTGAAAGGAATGAGCAGTTCTTC TRBJ2-1 TRBV4-3 TRBD2 few
CASSSPGGSVQETQYF TGTGCCAGCAGTTCCCCAGGGGGCTCCGTCCAAGAGACCCAGTACTTC TRBJ2-5 TRBV12-3/TRBV12-4 TRBD1 .
CASSWAHPSVTGELFF TGTGCCAGCAGCTGGGCGCACCCTAGCGTAACCGGGGAGCTGTTTTTT TRBJ2-2 TRBV13 . .
CATSRDPMGLGQPQHF TGTGCCACCAGCAGAGATCCCATGGGTTTAGGTCAGCCCCAGCATTTT TRBJ1-5 TRBV15 . .
CASSLSTGGFHEQFF TGTGCCAGCAGCTTATCCACAGGGGGCTTCCATGAGCAGTTCTTC TRBJ2-1 TRBV7-9 TRBD1 few
CASSLFGGLRLYEQYF TGTGCCAGCAGCTTGTTCGGGGGGCTCAGGCTATACGAGCAGTACTTC TRBJ2-7 TRBV5-4 . few
CASSPLWGAGFGPTQYF TGTGCCAGCAGCCCTCTGTGGGGAGCGGGTTTCGGTCCTACGCAGTATTTT TRBJ2-3 TRBV7-8 . many
CASSLTGSEQYF TGTGCCAGCAGCTTAACCGGGAGCGAGCAGTACTTC TRBJ2-7 TRBV7-9 . .
CASSPMTSRETQYF TGTGCCAGCAGCCCGATGACTAGCAGAGAGACCCAGTACTTC TRBJ2-5 TRBV3-1 TRBD2 .
CASSSGQGNLNTQYF TGTGCCAGCAGCTCGGGACAGGGGAATTTAAATACGCAGTATTTT TRBJ2-3 TRBV7-2 TRBD1 .
CASSQRTGDNSPLHF TGCGCCAGCAGCCAGCGGACAGGGGATAATTCACCCCTCCACTTT TRBJ1-6 TRBV5-1 TRBD1 few
CASSQVQSLAGGSNEQFF TGTGCCAGCAGCCAAGTCCAATCTCTAGCGGGAGGCAGCAATGAGCAGTTCTTC TRBJ2-1 TRBV4-2 TRBD2 few
CATSEGGGQSYEQYF TGTGCCACCAGTGAAGGGGGTGGACAGTCCTACGAGCAGTACTTC TRBJ2-7 TRBV24-1 . .
CASSEAVRAQHF TGTGCCAGCAGTGAAGCGGTGCGAGCCCAGCATTTT TRBJ1-5 TRBV6-1 . .
CASSPLGSGSYEQYF TGTGCCAGCTCACCACTGGGCAGTGGTTCCTACGAGCAGTACTTC TRBJ2-7 TRBV18 . .
CATGAGGSYEQYF TGTGCCACCGGGGCAGGGGGTTCCTACGAGCAGTACTTC TRBJ2-7 TRBV24-1 TRBD1 .
CASSFQPTYRGAGDTQYF TGTGCCAGCAGTTTCCAACCGACTTACAGGGGAGCGGGAGATACGCAGTATTTT TRBJ2-3 TRBV6-6 . few
CASSLRTTQETQYF TGTGCCAGCAGCTTACGCACGACCCAAGAGACCCAGTACTTC TRBJ2-5 TRBV7-2 . .
CASSLPGQRYQETQYF TGCGCCAGCAGCTTACCGGGACAACGGTACCAAGAGACCCAGTACTTC TRBJ2-5 TRBV5-1 . .
CASSSSVGQTYEQYF TGCGCCAGCAGCTCCTCGGTAGGACAAACCTACGAGCAGTACTTC TRBJ2-7 TRBV5-1 . few
CASSTQPRGNTGELFF TGCGCCAGCAGCACCCAGCCGCGGGGGAACACCGGGGAGCTGTTTTTT TRBJ2-2 TRBV5-1 . .
CASRVVVNTEAFF TGCGCCAGCAGAGTAGTTGTGAACACTGAAGCTTTCTTT TRBJ1-1 TRBV4-3 . few
CASSPGGVGTRRYNEQFF TGCGCCAGCAGCCCGGGGGGAGTGGGGACTAGGAGATACAATGAGCAGTTCTTC TRBJ2-1 TRBV4-1 TRBD2 few
CASSLRKGGQGNQPQHF TGTGCCAGCAGCTTACGGAAGGGTGGACAGGGCAATCAGCCCCAGCATTTT TRBJ1-5 TRBV7-8 TRBD1 .
CASSKNRETNEQFF TGTGCCAGCAGCAAAAACAGGGAAACCAATGAGCAGTTCTTC TRBJ2-1 TRBV7-9 . few